Listed below are T cell receptor beta chains from one sample, sequenced in a study of blood T cell repertoires in COVID-19. Data came from immunoSEQ multiplex PCR; TCRdb stores just in-frame clones and leaves some out. Here the sample spans approximately 200,000 clones, around 82% being singletons. Sequenced sample: PBMCs or T cells enriched from blood (not recorded which). The receptor set was obtained from a man in his forties who had recovered from COVID-19. CDR3s include the opening cysteine and the closing phenylalanine or tryptophan. The D gene is left open where the match is weak. Clone size is stated in some rows and not others, as once, few, many or a class when expanded.

v_call	j_call	clone_size	d_call	cdr3_nt	cdr3_aa
TRBV6-6	TRBJ1-1	-	TRBD1	TGTGCCAGCAGTCTTCAGGGGGCCGGCATCACTGAAGCTTTCTTT	CASSLQGAGITEAFF
TRBV30	TRBJ1-4	-	-	TGTGCCTGGGACATAACTAATGAAAAACTGTTTTTT	CAWDITNEKLFF
TRBV2	TRBJ1-1	-	-	TGTGCCAGCAGTCAGGTAGGGGGGGATACTGAAGCTTTCTTT	CASSQVGGDTEAFF
TRBV5-1	TRBJ2-7	-	-	TGCGCCAGCAGCGAGAACACAGCCACCGAGCAGTACTTC	CASSENTATEQYF
TRBV5-6	TRBJ1-6	-	-	TGTGCCAGCAGCTCTATCAACGGGATGGATTCACCCCTCCACTTT	CASSSINGMDSPLHF
TRBV7-9	TRBJ1-5	-	-	TGTGCCAGCAGCTTAGGTGGGGCTGGACAGCCCCAGCATTTT	CASSLGGAGQPQHF
TRBV7-2	TRBJ2-7	-	TRBD1	TGTGCCAGCAGCTTTCTTAACACAGGGGTGAACTACGAGCAGTACTTC	CASSFLNTGVNYEQYF
TRBV6-5	TRBJ1-3	-	-	TGTGCCAGCAGTTACGAGGACTTGTACACCATATATTTT	CASSYEDLYTIYF
TRBV30	TRBJ1-2	-	-	TGTGCCTGGAGTGCCGGAGGATCTGGCTACACCTTC	CAWSAGGSGYTF
TRBV19	TRBJ2-2	-	TRBD1	TGTGCCAGTAGTAGTAGACCGGGACAGGGGGAGAACACCGGGGAGCTGTTTTTT	CASSSRPGQGENTGELFF
TRBV6-4	TRBJ2-1	-	-	TGTGCCAGCAGTGATACAGACACCTCCTACAATGAGCAGTTCTTC	CASSDTDTSYNEQFF
TRBV18	TRBJ1-5	-	TRBD1	TGTGCCAGCTCATCTAAGACCCGGGACAGGGGTTATAGCAATCAGCCCCAGCATTTT	CASSSKTRDRGYSNQPQHF
TRBV29-1	TRBJ1-4	-	TRBD1	TGCAGCGTTGATGACTCTCCCGGGACAGGGGGACCGGGGAAACTGTTTTTT	CSVDDSPGTGGPGKLFF
TRBV6-2/TRBV6-3	TRBJ2-4	once	TRBD1	TGTGCCAGCAGCTCCCCACGGCAGGGGGCGGCCAAAAACATTCAGTACTTC	CASSSPRQGAAKNIQYF
TRBV10-3	TRBJ1-1	-	-	TGTGCCATCAGTGGCGGGGGGAACACTGAAGCTTTCTTT	CAISGGGNTEAFF
TRBV19	TRBJ1-1	-	TRBD1	TGTGCCAGTAGTCCCCTATTGGGGACAGGAATAGAGGCTTTCTTT	CASSPLLGTGIEAFF
TRBV4-1	TRBJ1-5	-	-	TGCGCCAGCAGCCAAGATCTCGACAGGCTCCAGCCCCAGCATTTT	CASSQDLDRLQPQHF
TRBV4-3	TRBJ2-7	few	TRBD2	TGCGCCAGCAGCCAAGAACTAGCGGAGTCCTACGAGCAGTACTTC	CASSQELAESYEQYF
TRBV12-3/TRBV12-4	TRBJ2-2	once	TRBD2	TGTGCCACCCGAGTGGGAGGGAGGCTGTTTTTT	CATRVGGRLFF
TRBV27	TRBJ1-4	-	TRBD1	TGTGCCAGCAGTTCACTGACAGGGGCGGAAAAACTGTTTTTT	CASSSLTGAEKLFF
TRBV28	TRBJ1-4	-	TRBD1	TGTGCCAGCAGCACGGCCGGGACAGGGAATGAAAAACTGTTTTTT	CASSTAGTGNEKLFF
TRBV2	TRBJ2-1	few	-	TGTGCCAGCAGTGGGGGCCGAACCCAAGGAACCAATGAGCAGTTCTTC	CASSGGRTQGTNEQFF
TRBV5-6	TRBJ2-6	-	-	TGTGCCAGCAGCTTGGATATCTCTGGGGCCAACGTCCTGACTTTC	CASSLDISGANVLTF
TRBV6-2/TRBV6-3	TRBJ2-7	-	TRBD2	TGTGCCAGCAGTGGGAGCGGGAGTACCAACGAGCAGTACTTC	CASSGSGSTNEQYF
TRBV11-2	TRBJ1-2	-	-	TGTGCCAGCAGTACGGAACAGGGTTCGGGCCTAGTTAACTATGGCTACACCTTC	CASSTEQGSGLVNYGYTF
TRBV19	TRBJ1-2	-	-	TGTGCCAGTAGTATCGGCAGGGGAAACTATGGCTACACCTTC	CASSIGRGNYGYTF